The clone carrying this T cell receptor (beta chain) was seen a handful of times. The CDR3 is 13 residues long. V was clipped by 3 bases and J by 4 bases; unmatched bases: 2. The germline gives CDR1 MNHEY, CDR2 SMNVEV (reference sequence). Methods used by the authors: ImmunoSEQ sequences covered only the junction and lacked quality scores; filtering therefore differed. The assay was immunoSEQ multiplex PCR, and TCRdb's table has in-frame clones only and misses some. The V and J calls and clone size are taken from that table; D and trimming were inferred from the DNA. The sample lists approximately 2,000,000 clones, roughly 92% occurring once. This record belongs to a study of shared clonotypes between healthy human individuals.

The sequenced material came from naive CD4+ T cells from PBMCs. Subset reported: CD45RA+ positively selected. The receptor's source is a man aged 18 to 29 in good health. Some clones in this sample may be carry-over from other donors' samples. The chain combines TRBV27 with TRBJ1-2; 7 bases are a match to TRBD1. The CDR3 DNA reads as TGTGCCAGCAGTTTGACAGGGACCTATGGCTACACCTTC. It specifies CASSLTGTYGYTF.